Given below is one T cell receptor (beta chain) in context. There is no known antigen for this receptor. No much larger clone is present one base from it, and per-base qualities are unavailable. To sequence the TCRbeta CDR3 region, genomic DNA was isolated from the sorted cells. The immunoSEQ Assay was used to sequence the TCRbeta CDR3 regions. TCRdb carries this immuneACCESS record with in-frame sequences only. Its versions omit some clonotypes, under half of them owing to an unresolved V gene in the studies checked, with the rest unexplained. The sample table contains over 65,000 clones; only one count was recorded for 90% of them. About 1.8% of the sample is held by the ten biggest clonotypes. The sample is drawn from a study of OX40 agonist ivuxolimab in advanced cancers. Study-wide context: Ivuxolimab was a fully human IgG2 agonistic monoclonal antibody targeting the costimulatory receptor OX40 (CD134). Intravenous ivuxolimab was administered to patients every 2 weeks at six dose levels: 0.01, 0.1, 0.3, 1.5, 3 and 10 mg/kg. Of the roughly 52 dose-escalation patients, hepatocellular carcinoma was present in around 19, melanoma in around 15, renal cell carcinoma in 9 and head and neck cancer in 9. In the dose-escalation cohort, approximately 83% of patients were male, and the mean age was 60 years with a range of about 20 to 79. Prior anti-PD-1, anti-PD-L1 or anti-CTLA-4 therapy was permitted, and checkpoint inhibitors had been received by roughly 42% of dose-escalation patients. Partial responses were achieved by three dose-escalation patients, of whom one had hepatocellular carcinoma and two had cutaneous melanoma. The point of sequencing TCRbeta in the periphery was to test whether ivuxolimab changed TCR sequence diversity and drove clonal T-cell expansion. The paper covers the monotherapy dose-escalation part of the phase I ivuxolimab trial, which included N ≈ 54 patients.

The paper's findings and limits, for the study overall: Partial responders in the 0.1-3.0 mg/kg groups had among the lowest normalized peripheral clonal expansion, especially among CD8+ T cells. The antigen specificity of the peripheral T cells that underwent clonal expansion was not determined. Low levels of normalized T-cell clonal expansion were also seen in some nonresponding patients. After ivuxolimab, more expanded clones were found on average in CD8+ T cells than in CD4+ T cells. At doses from 0.1 to 3.0 mg/kg, clonal expansion was seen in both CD4+ and CD8+ blood T cells between baseline and week 6.

Patients with a history of autoimmune disease or receiving systemic immunosuppression were excluded from the trial. Peripheral blood for TCR sequencing was drawn from every dose cohort at baseline, at cycle 4 day 1 and at cycle 7 day 1. Samples were obtained from an open-label, multicenter, first-in-human phase I dose-escalation trial of ivuxolimab. The trial enrolled adults with locally advanced or metastatic head and neck squamous cell, hepatocellular, melanoma or renal cell carcinoma. Before TCR sequencing, CD4+ T cells and CD8+ T cells from peripheral blood were sorted into separate populations. V is trimmed back by 6 bases and J by 3 bases, and the junction contains 9 bases that no gene match accounts for. The CDR3 starts with the cysteine, ends with the phenylalanine, and has 15 residues. The sequence is cut down to CDR3 DNA, 45 bases in frame from base 1. The germline V gene gives CDR1 as SGHRS and CDR2 as YFSETQ.

The material sequenced was CD4+ or CD8+ T cells sorted from blood, taken in a trial of the OX40 agonist ivuxolimab. The sequence was obtained from an adult with an advanced solid tumor such as melanoma, head and neck, liver or kidney cancer. Recombination joined TRBV5-1 with TRBJ2-5; the junction holds 9 bases that match TRBD1. The encoded CDR3 is CASTWNRGREETQYF. The nucleotide sequence is TGCGCCAGCACTTGGAACAGGGGGCGTGAAGAGACCCAGTACTTC.